These 5 T cell receptor beta chains were all obtained from the same sample, sequenced in a study of response to subunit inactivated influenza vaccine. MiXCR, applied by TCRdb to the RT-PCR reads, yields one record per CDR3 protein. The top ten hold about 10% of the sample, which has some 800,000 distinct CDR3 sequences, over 20% seen once. The material sequenced was PBMCs from blood, taken less than 6 days after vaccination. Every receptor here comes from a man aged 50 or older who received an inactivated influenza vaccine.

CDR3 sequence: CASSGGTGANYGYTF. As DNA, the CDR3 is TGCGCCAGCAGTGGGGGGACAGGAGCTAACTATGGCTACACCTTC. This chain links TRBV10-2 with TRBJ1-2, with 8 bases that match TRBD1. V shed 4 bases and J 0 bases; nucleotides not matched to a gene: 4. CDR1 WSHSY and CDR2 SAAADI come from the germline V gene. CDR3 length: 15 residues.

This clonotype was detected a few times. The chain links TRBV7-2 to TRBJ2-3; no clear D. V lost 5 bases and J 4 bases, leaving 13 bases between the germline ends. CDR3 length: 14 amino acids. In germline, CDR1 is SGHTA, CDR2 FQGNSA. The CDR3 sequence: CASSPAEAPDTQYF. The CDR3 DNA is TGTGCCAGCAGCCCAGCCGAGGCCCCAGATACGCAGTATTTT.

There are a few counts of this clonotype. This chain joins TRBV20-1 and TRBJ2-5; 13 bases are a match to TRBD2. The junction had 10 bases not matched to a gene; V was cut back by 6 bases and J by 0 bases. The length of the CDR3 is 17 residues. The germline V gene has CDR1 DFQATT and CDR2 SNEGSKA (reference sequence). Here the CDR3 DNA reads TGCAGTGCCCCCGGACTAGCGGGGGATACGTACCAAGAGACCCAGTACTTC. Its translation is CSAPGLAGDTYQETQYF.

This clonotype was counted between two and nine times. V and J are TRBV12-3 or TRBV12-4 and TRBJ2-3; TRBD2 matches at 7 bases. The CDR3 runs 17 residues. Trimming at V came to 5 bases and at J to 3 bases, leaving 14 bases not matched to a gene. The DNA of the CDR3 is TGTGCCAGCAGTATCCACGCTGCGCTGGGGGGGACAGATACGCAGTATTTT. It yields the protein CASSIHAALGGTDTQYF.

This clonotype was observed a few times. The chain joins TRBV20-1 to TRBJ2-2; D may be TRBD1 (6 bases). V was pared by 0 bases and J by 6 bases, with 17 bases between. Germline loops: CDR1 DFQATT, CDR2 SNEGSKA (reference sequence). The CDR3 sequence is 16 residues long. This CDR3 is CSARDIQGLMAGELFF. For the CDR3, the DNA is TGCAGTGCTAGAGATATTCAGGGGTTGATGGCCGGGGAGCTGTTTTTT.